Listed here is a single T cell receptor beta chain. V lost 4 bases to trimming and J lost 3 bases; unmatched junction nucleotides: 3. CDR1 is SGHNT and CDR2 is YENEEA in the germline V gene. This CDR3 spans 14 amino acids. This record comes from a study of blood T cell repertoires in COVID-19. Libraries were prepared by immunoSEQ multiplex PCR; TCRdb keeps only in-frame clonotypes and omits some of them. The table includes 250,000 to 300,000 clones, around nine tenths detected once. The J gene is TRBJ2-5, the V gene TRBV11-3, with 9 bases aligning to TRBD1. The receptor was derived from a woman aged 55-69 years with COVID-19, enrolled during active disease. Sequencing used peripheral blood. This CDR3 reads CASSSRTGEETQYF. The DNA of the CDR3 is TGTGCCAGCAGCTCCCGGACAGGGGAAGAGACCCAGTACTTC.